The clone carrying this T cell receptor (beta chain) was seen a few times. The CDR3 has 13 amino acids. V gave up 6 bases and J gave up 2 bases, with 10 bases separating them. Germline V CDR1 and CDR2: MNHNY, SVGAGI (reference sequence). TCRdb re-analysed the RT-PCR reads in MiXCR, keeping a single row per CDR3 protein. The sample holds around 200,000 distinct CDR3 sequences, roughly two fifths seen once. The data derive from a study of patients and donors after allogeneic stem cell transplantation. The sequencing sample was made of blood, either unsorted or a sorted T cell fraction (not recorded which). The chain couples TRBV6-6 to TRBJ1-2; D is unresolved. This TCR was recovered from a human donor who was either an allogeneic HSCT recipient or a stem cell or donor lymphocyte infusion donor (not recorded which). It is not recorded whose cells these are; they may come from a transplant donor. CDR3 coding DNA: TGTGCCAGCAGCCCTCAGGTCAACTATGGCTACACCTTC. Protein: CASSPQVNYGYTF.